This T cell receptor (beta chain) was recorded in a study of T-cell reconstitution after alpha-beta-depleted transplantation in children. On this clonotype: A much larger clone lies one base from this, so it may be a read error.

Germline V gene sequence: CDR1 MNHNS, CDR2 SASEGT. Unmatched junction bases numbered 2, after V lost 6 bases and J lost 2 bases. The CDR3 consists of 13 residues. Unique molecular identifiers were used in preparing the TCRbeta library. TCRdb ran MiXCR on the PCR reads and lists one entry per CDR3 protein. The data show around 600,000 distinct CDR3 sequences, roughly 10% seen once. The source was PBMCs from the stem cell graft donor, collected from the stem cell graft. The chain joins TRBV6-1 to TRBJ2-5; 8 bases align to TRBD1. The source of this sequence is a human donor who donated a stem cell graft to a child with acute myeloid leukemia. CDR3 sequence reads: CASRNRGQETQYF. For the CDR3, the DNA is TGTGCCAGCAGGAACAGGGGGCAAGAGACCCAGTACTTC.